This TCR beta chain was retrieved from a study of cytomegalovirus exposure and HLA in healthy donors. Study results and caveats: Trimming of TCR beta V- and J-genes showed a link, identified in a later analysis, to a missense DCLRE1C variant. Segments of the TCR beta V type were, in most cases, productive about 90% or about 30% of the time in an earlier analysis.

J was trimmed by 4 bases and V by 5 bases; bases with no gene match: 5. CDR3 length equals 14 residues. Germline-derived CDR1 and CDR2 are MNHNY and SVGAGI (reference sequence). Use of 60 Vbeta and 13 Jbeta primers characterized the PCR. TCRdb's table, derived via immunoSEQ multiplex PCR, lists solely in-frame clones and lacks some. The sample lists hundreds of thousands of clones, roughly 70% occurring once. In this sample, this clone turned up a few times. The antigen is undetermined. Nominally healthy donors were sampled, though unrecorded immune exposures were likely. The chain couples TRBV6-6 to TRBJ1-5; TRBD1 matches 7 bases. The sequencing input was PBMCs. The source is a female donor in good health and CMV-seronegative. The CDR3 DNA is TGTGCCAGCAGTCGGACAGGCGGGAATCAGCCCCAGCATTTT. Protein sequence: CASSRTGGNQPQHF.